Listed here are 27 T cell receptor beta chains from one sample, sequenced in a study of monozygotic twins with inflammatory bowel disease. One entry per CDR3 protein, without DNA, is what TCRdb gives after re-calling the 5' RACE reads. Its table records hundreds of thousands of distinct CDR3 sequences. Material for sequencing was blood. The origin of the receptors is a human donor with ulcerative colitis or Crohn's disease, or a healthy co-twin of an affected twin (not recorded which).

The J gene is TRBJ2-5, the V gene TRBV9; TCRdb reports TRBD2, a call that lacks DNA to check it against. Germline CDR1 is SGDLS and CDR2 is YYNGEE. The length of the CDR3 is 18 residues. This CDR3 reads CASSVSTSGRERQETQYF.

The chain is built from TRBV5-1 and TRBJ1-4; checking the TCRdb D call of TRBD1 is not possible without DNA. Per the germline V gene, CDR1 is SGHRS and CDR2 is YFSETQ. The CDR3 extends over 15 amino acids. CDR3 amino acids: CASSLAGARGEKLFF.

The chain is built from TRBV5-5 and TRBJ2-7; with no DNA, the TCRdb D assignment of TRBD2 cannot be verified. The CDR3 runs 15 residues. The germline CDR1 and CDR2 sequences are SGHKS and YYEKEE (reference sequence). CDR3 residues: CASSFLTSGSYEQYF. The full variable domain, completed using reference TRBV5-5 and TRBJ2-7, is DAGVTQSPTHLIKTRGQQVTLRCSPISGHKSVSWYQQVLGQGPQFIFQYYEKEERGRGNFPDRFSARQFPNYSSELNVNALLLGDSALYLCASSFLTSGSYEQYFGPGTRLTVT.

The V gene is TRBV4-2, the J gene TRBJ2-7; TCRdb selects TRBD1, and the lack of DNA leaves this call unchecked. Germline CDR1 is LGHNA and CDR2 is YNFKEQ. This CDR3 contains 14 residues. CDR3 region: CASSHRDKPYEQYF.

The J gene is TRBJ1-2, the V gene TRBV12-3 or TRBV12-4; TCRdb returns TRBD1, unconfirmable since there is no DNA. The CDR3 spans 16 residues. The CDR3 here is CASTQRVAGAGRGYTF.

This chain uses TRBV7-9 with TRBJ2-7; the TRBD2 assignment by TCRdb is unverifiable without DNA. The germline V gene encodes CDR1 SEHNR and CDR2 FQNEAQ (reference sequence). The CDR3 contains 15 residues. This CDR3 is CASSLPQGLEGEQYF.

J is TRBJ2-2 and V is TRBV6-5; TCRdb indicates TRBD2, and absent DNA this call remains unverified. Germline V gene sequence: CDR1 MNHEY, CDR2 SVGAGI. The CDR3 contains 15 residues. This chain's CDR3 is CASSYGGRGTGELFF.

The chain employs TRBV12-3 or TRBV12-4 and TRBJ1-5; the D gene TCRdb calls, TRBD1, cannot be checked with no DNA. The CDR3 loop spans 14 amino acids. CDR3 amino acids: CASSLGLEGVAQHF.

The CDR3 is CASSQVGATDTQYF. This chain connects TRBV4-1 to TRBJ2-3; TCRdb selects TRBD1, and the lack of DNA leaves this call unchecked. Germline V gene sequence: CDR1 MGHRA, CDR2 YSYEKL. CDR3 length: 14 residues.

The chain joins TRBV12-3 or TRBV12-4 to TRBJ2-1. This CDR3 region has 13 residues. CDR3 sequence: CASTHGANNEQFF.

V gene TRBV12-3 or TRBV12-4 combines with J gene TRBJ2-7. CDR3 length: 15 amino acids. The CDR3: CASSYLRGYSYEQYF.

This chain joins TRBV10-3 and TRBJ2-3; TCRdb designates TRBD2, a call that cannot be tested without DNA. Germline V lookup: CDR1 ENHRY, CDR2 SYGVKD. This CDR3 has 17 amino acids. CDR3: CAISLPTSSPRADTQYF.

The genes are TRBV4-3 and TRBJ1-6; TCRdb proposes TRBD1, but this gene call is untestable without DNA. The CDR3 length is 16 residues. From germline, CDR1 is LGHNA and CDR2 YSLEER. CDR3 sequence: CASSQDRTGYNSPLHF.

This rearrangement joins TRBV20-1 to TRBJ1-5; lacking DNA, the TRBD1 call made by TCRdb goes unchecked. The CDR3 runs 14 residues. CDR1 is DFQATT and CDR2 is SNEGSKA in the germline V gene (reference sequence). CDR3: CSARTDRANQPQHF.

The chain combines TRBV3-1 with TRBJ1-2. The V gene's germline CDR1 is LGHDT and CDR2 YNNKEL (reference sequence). CDR3 length: 13 residues. The CDR3 here is CASSQSGEYGYTF.

The chain carries TRBV20-1 and TRBJ2-7; as DNA is missing, the TRBD1 call by TCRdb cannot be tested. CDR1 and CDR2 (germline): DFQATT, SNEGSKA (reference sequence). This CDR3 contains 15 residues. CDR3: CSASSSEQASYEQYF.

The chain combines TRBV5-1 with TRBJ2-7; TCRdb lists TRBD1, though no DNA is available to test this call. Germline CDR1 is SGHRS and CDR2 is YFSETQ. This CDR3 has 15 amino acids. The CDR3 reads CASSLETTRAYEQYF.

CDR3 protein: CASSPREGPQHF. This rearrangement joins TRBV18 to TRBJ1-5. The CDR3 sequence is 12 residues long. The germline V gene has CDR1 KGHSH and CDR2 LQKENI.

The V and J genes are TRBV7-3 and TRBJ2-2. This CDR3 comprises 16 residues. Germline CDR1 SGHTA, CDR2 FQGTGA. Here the CDR3 reads CASSLKVSPDTGELFF.

The chain carries TRBV29-1 and TRBJ2-2; no DNA is available, so the TRBD1 call from TCRdb remains unchecked. Germline assignment: CDR1 SQVTM and CDR2 ANQGSEA. The CDR3 totals 14 residues. The CDR3 is CSVPGDQSTGELFF.

J is TRBJ2-4 and V is TRBV20-1; TCRdb's D call of TRBD2 is untestable without DNA. Germline V lookup: CDR1 DFQATT, CDR2 SNEGSKA (reference sequence). CDR3 size: 16 residues. The CDR3 loop is CSAPGEIVLAKNIQYF.

The chain is built from TRBV3-1 and TRBJ2-3. Germline CDR1 and CDR2: LGHDT and YNNKEL (reference sequence). This CDR3 has 14 residues. The CDR3 protein is CASSKRGSTDTQYF.

CDR3 amino acids: CASSYLGLHDTQYF. The chain links TRBV7-2 to TRBJ2-3; the D call of TRBD2 rests on TCRdb alone, since no DNA is present to check it. The CDR3 totals 14 residues. Germline CDR1 is SGHTA and CDR2 is FQGNSA.

This chain links TRBV12-3 or TRBV12-4 with TRBJ2-6; TCRdb reports TRBD1, a call that lacks DNA to check it against. The CDR3 runs 15 residues. The CDR3 region is CASTRISSGANVLTF.

The genes are TRBV12-3 or TRBV12-4 and TRBJ1-1. The CDR3 is made up of 15 amino acids. This CDR3 reads CASSFWRGSNTEAFF.

The chain couples TRBV29-1 to TRBJ2-7; TCRdb's D call, TRBD2, is unchecked because there is no DNA. The CDR3 length is 12 residues. Per the germline V gene, CDR1 is SQVTM and CDR2 is ANQGSEA. CDR3 residues: CSVFSGGGEQYF.

V is TRBV11-2 and J is TRBJ2-7; with no DNA, the TCRdb D assignment of TRBD2 cannot be verified. The V gene's germline CDR1 is SGHAT and CDR2 FQNNGV. The CDR3 has 15 amino acids. CDR3 sequence: CASRKPGLAGALQYF.